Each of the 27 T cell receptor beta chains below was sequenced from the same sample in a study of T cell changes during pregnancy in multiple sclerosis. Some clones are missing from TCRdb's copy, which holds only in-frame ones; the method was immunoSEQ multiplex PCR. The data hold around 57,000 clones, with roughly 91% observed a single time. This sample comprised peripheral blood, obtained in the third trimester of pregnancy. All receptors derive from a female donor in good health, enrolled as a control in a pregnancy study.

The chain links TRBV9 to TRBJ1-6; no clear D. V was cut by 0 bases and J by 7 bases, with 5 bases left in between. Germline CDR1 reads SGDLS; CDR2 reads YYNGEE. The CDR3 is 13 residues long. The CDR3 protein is CASSVDQNSPLHF. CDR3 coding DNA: TGTGCCAGCAGCGTAGATCAGAATTCACCCCTCCACTTT.

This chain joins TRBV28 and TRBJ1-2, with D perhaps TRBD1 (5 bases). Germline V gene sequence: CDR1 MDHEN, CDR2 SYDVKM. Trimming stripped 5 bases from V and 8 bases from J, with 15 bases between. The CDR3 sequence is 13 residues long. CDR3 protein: CASSPLGAEGYTF. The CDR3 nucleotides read TGTGCCAGCAGTCCCCTAGGGGCCGAGGGCTACACCTTC.

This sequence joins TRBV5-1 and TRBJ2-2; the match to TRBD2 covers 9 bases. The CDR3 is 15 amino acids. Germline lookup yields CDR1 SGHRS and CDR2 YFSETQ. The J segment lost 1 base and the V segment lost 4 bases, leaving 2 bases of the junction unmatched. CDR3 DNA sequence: TGCGCCAGCAGCCAGACTAGCGGGAACACCGGGGAGCTGTTTTTT. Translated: CASSQTSGNTGELFF.

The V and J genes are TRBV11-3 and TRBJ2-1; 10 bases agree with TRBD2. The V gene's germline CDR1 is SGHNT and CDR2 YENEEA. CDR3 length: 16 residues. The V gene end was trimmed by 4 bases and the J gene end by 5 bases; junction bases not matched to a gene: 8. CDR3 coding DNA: TGTGCCAGCAGCTCGAGAGCGGGAGGGATCCACAATGAGCAGTTCTTC. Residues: CASSSRAGGIHNEQFF.

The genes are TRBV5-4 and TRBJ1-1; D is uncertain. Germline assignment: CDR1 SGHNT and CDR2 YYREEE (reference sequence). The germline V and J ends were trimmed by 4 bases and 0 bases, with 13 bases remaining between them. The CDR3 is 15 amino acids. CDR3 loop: CASSLGSPLNTEAFF. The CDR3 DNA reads TGTGCCAGCAGCCTTGGCTCCCCTTTGAACACTGAAGCTTTCTTT.

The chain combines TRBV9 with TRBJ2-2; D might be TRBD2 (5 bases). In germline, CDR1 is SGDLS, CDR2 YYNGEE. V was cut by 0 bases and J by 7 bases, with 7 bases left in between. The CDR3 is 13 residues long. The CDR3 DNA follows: TGTGCCAGCAGCGTAGATGGAGGCGGGGAGCTGTTTTTT. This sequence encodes CASSVDGGGELFF.

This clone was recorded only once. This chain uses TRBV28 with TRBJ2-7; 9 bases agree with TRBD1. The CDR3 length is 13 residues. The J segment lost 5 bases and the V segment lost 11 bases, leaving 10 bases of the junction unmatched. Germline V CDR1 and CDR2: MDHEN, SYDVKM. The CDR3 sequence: CAAGQGGFNEQYF. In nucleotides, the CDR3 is TGTGCCGCGGGACAGGGCGGATTCAACGAGCAGTACTTC. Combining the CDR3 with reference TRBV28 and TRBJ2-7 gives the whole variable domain DVKVTQSSRYLVKRTGEKVFLECVQDMDHENMFWYRQDPGLGLRLIYFSYDVKMKEKGDIPEGYSVSREKKERFSLILESASTNQTSMYLCAAGQGGFNEQYFGPGTRLTVT.

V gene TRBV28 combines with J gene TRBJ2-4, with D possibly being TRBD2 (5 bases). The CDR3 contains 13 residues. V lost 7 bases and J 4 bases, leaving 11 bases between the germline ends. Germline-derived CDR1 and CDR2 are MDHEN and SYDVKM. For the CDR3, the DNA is TGTGCCAGCAACGGAGGATTAAAAAACATTCAGTACTTC. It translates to CASNGGLKNIQYF.

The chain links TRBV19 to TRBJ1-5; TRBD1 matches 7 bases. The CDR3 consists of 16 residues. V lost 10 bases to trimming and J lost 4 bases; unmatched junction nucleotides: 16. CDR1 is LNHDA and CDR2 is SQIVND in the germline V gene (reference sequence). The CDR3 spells CATRRDRENPNQPQHF. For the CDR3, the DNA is TGTGCCACTCGTCGGGACAGAGAAAATCCGAATCAGCCCCAGCATTTT. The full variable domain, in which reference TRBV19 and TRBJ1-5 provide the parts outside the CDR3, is DGGITQSPKYLFRKEGQNVTLSCEQNLNHDAMYWYRQDPGQGLRLIYYSQIVNDFQKGDIAEGYSVSREKKESFPLTVTSAQKNPTAFYLCATRRDRENPNQPQHFGDGTRLSIL.

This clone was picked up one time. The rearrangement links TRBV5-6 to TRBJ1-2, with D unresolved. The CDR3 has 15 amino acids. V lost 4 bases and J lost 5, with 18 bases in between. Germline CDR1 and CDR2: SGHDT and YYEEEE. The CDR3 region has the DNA TGTGCCAGCAGCGTAAACAGAGGCCCGGGGTATGGCTACACCTTC. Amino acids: CASSVNRGPGYGYTF.

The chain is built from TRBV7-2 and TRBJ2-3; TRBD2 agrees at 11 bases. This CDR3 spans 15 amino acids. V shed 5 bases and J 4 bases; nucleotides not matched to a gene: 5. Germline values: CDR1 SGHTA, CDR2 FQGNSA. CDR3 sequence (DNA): TGTGCCAGCAGCCAACTAGCGGGAGTCCCAGATACGCAGTATTTT. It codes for CASSQLAGVPDTQYF.

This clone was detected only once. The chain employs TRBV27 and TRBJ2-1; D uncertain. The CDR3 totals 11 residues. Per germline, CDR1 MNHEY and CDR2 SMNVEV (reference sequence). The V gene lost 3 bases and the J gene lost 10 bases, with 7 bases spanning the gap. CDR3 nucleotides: TGTGCCAGCAGTTTCAGGCGAGAGCAGTTCTTC. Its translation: CASSFRREQFF.

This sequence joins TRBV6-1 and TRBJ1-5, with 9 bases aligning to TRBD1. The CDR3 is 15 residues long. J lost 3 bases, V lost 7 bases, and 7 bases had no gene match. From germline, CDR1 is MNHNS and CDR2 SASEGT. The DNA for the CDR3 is TGTGCCAGCACCGGACAGGGGTTCCCCAATCAGCCCCAGCATTTT. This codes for CASTGQGFPNQPQHF.

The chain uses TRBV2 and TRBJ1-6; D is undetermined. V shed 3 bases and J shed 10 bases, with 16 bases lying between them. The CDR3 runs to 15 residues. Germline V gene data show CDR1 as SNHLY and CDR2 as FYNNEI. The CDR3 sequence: CASSDPTGGYSPLHF. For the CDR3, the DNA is TGTGCCAGCAGTGACCCCACGGGAGGGTACTCACCCCTCCACTTT.

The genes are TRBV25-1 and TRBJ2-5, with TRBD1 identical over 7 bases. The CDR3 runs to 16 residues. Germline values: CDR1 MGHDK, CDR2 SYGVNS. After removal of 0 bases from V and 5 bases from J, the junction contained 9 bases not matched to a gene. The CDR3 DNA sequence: TGTGCCAGCAGTGAATATCTGACAGGGTACAGGGAGACCCAGTACTTC. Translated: CASSEYLTGYRETQYF.

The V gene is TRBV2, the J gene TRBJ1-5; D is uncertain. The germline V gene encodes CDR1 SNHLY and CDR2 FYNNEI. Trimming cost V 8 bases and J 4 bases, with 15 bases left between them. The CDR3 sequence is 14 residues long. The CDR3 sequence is CASEKGGDNQPQHF. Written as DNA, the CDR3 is TGTGCCAGCGAAAAGGGCGGGGATAATCAGCCCCAGCATTTT.

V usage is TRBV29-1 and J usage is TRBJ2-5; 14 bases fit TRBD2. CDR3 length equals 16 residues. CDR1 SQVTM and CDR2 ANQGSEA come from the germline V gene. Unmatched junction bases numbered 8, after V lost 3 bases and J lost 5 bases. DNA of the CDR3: TGCAGCGTTGAGGGGACTAGCGGGGGAGATGGGGAGACCCAGTACTTC. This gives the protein CSVEGTSGGDGETQYF.

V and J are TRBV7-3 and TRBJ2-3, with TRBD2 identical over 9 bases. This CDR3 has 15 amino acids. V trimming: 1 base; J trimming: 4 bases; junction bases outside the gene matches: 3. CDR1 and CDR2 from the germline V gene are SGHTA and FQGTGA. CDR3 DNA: TGTGCCAGCAGCTTAAGACTAGCGGAGGCAGATACGCAGTATTTT. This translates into CASSLRLAEADTQYF.

The CDR3 protein is CASSERTNRVRNIQYF. In DNA, the CDR3 is TGTGCCAGCAGTGAGCGGACGAACAGGGTAAGAAACATTCAGTACTTC. V is TRBV2 and J is TRBJ2-4; possibly TRBD1 for D (6 bases). The ends were cut back, 3 bases at V and 6 bases at J, with 18 bases in the middle. CDR1 is SNHLY and CDR2 is FYNNEI in the germline V gene. The CDR3 covers 16 residues.

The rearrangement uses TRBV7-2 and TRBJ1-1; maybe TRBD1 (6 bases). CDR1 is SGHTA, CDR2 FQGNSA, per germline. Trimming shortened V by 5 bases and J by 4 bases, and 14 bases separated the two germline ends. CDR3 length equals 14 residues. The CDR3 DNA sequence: TGTGCCAGCAGCGCTACAGGGAGGGGCACTGAAGCTTTCTTT. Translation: CASSATGRGTEAFF. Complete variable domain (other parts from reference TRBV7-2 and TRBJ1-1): GAGVSQSPSNKVTEKGKDVELRCDPISGHTALYWYRQSLGQGLEFLIYFQGNSAPDKSGLPSDRFSAERTGGSVSTLTIQRTQQEDSAVYLCASSATGRGTEAFFGQGTRLTVV.

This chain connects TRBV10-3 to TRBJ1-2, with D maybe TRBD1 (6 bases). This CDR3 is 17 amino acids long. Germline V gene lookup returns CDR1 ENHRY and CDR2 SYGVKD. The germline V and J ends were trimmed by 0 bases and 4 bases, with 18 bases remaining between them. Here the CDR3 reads CAISESRGGGTPYGYTF. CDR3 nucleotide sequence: TGTGCCATCAGTGAGTCGAGGGGGGGCGGGACTCCCTATGGCTACACCTTC.

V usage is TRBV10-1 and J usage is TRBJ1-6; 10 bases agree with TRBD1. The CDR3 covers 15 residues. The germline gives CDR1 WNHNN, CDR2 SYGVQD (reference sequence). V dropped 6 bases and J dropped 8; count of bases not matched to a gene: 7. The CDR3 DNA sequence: TGCGCCAGCAGCGGGGACAGGGGTTTTGATTCACCCCTCCACTTT. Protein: CASSGDRGFDSPLHF.

CDR3 nucleotide sequence: TGTGCCAGCAGTAACGGACTAGTCCTCTACGAGCAGTACTTC. It codes for CASSNGLVLYEQYF. The chain uses TRBV27 and TRBJ2-7, with 7 bases that match TRBD2. The CDR3 is made up of 14 amino acids. Trimming removed 5 bases from V and 3 bases from J; junction bases left unmatched: 7. Germline V CDR1 and CDR2: MNHEY, SMNVEV (reference sequence).

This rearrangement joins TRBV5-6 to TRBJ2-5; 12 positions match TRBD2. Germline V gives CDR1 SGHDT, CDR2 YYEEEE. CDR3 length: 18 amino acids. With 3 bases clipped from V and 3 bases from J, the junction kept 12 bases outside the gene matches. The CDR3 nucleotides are TGTGCCAGCAGCTCGGGTGGACTAGCGGGGCTTCCTAAAGAGACCCAGTACTTC. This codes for CASSSGGLAGLPKETQYF.

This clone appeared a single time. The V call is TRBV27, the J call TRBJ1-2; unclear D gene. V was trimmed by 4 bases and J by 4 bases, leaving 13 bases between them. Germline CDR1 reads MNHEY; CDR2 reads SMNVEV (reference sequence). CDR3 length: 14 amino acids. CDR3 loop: CASSWNDSPYGYTF. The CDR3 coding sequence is TGTGCCAGCAGTTGGAACGACTCCCCCTATGGCTACACCTTC.

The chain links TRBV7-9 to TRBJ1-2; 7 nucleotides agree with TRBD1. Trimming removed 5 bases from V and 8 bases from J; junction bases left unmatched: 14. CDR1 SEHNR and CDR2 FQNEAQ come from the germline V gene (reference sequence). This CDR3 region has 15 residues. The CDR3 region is CASSPRQGLEEGYTF. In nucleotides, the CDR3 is TGTGCCAGCAGCCCCCGACAGGGACTGGAGGAAGGCTACACCTTC.

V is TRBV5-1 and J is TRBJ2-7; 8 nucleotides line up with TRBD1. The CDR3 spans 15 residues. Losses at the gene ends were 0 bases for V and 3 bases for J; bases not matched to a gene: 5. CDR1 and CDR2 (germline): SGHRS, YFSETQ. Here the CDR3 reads CASSLDRGQVYEQYF. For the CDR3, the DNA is TGCGCCAGCAGCTTGGACAGGGGACAGGTCTACGAGCAGTACTTC.